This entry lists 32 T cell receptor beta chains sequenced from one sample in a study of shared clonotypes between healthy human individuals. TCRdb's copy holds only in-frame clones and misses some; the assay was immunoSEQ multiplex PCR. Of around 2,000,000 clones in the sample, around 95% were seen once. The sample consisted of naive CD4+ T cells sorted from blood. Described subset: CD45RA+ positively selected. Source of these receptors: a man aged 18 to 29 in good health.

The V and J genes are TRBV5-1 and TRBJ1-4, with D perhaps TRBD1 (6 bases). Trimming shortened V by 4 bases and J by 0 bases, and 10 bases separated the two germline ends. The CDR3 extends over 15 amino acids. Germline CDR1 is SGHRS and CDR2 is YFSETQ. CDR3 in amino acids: CASSVDSSTNEKLFF. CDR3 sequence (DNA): TGCGCCAGCAGCGTGGACAGTTCAACTAATGAAAAACTGTTTTTT.

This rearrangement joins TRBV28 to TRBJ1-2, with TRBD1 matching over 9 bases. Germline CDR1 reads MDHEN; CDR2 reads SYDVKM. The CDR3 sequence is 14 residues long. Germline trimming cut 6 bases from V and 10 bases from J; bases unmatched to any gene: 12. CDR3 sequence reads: CASSLPPTGGAYTF. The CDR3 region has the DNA TGTGCCAGCAGCCTTCCCCCTACAGGGGGCGCCTACACCTTC.

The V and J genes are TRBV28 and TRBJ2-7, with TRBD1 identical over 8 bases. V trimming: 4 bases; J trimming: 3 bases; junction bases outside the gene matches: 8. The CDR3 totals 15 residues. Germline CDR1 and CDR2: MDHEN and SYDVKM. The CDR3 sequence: CASSYRDRQNYEQYF. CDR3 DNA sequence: TGTGCCAGCAGTTATCGGGACAGGCAGAACTACGAGCAGTACTTC.

DNA of the CDR3: TGTGCCAGCAGCCTGGGACTAGCGGGAGGAAGTGGAAACATTCAGTACTTC. It specifies CASSLGLAGGSGNIQYF. The gene calls are TRBV7-2 and TRBJ2-4; 15 positions match TRBD2. Trimming took 5 bases from V and 6 from J; bases not matched to a gene: 8. This CDR3 is built from 17 residues. Germline V gene data show CDR1 as SGHTA and CDR2 as FQGNSA.

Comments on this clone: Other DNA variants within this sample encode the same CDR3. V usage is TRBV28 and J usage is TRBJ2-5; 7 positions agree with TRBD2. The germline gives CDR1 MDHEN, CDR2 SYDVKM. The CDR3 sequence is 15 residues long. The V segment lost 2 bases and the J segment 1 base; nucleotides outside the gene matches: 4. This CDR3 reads CASSLTSGGQETQYF. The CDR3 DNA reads TGTGCCAGCAGTTTAACTTCGGGGGGCCAAGAGACCCAGTACTTC.

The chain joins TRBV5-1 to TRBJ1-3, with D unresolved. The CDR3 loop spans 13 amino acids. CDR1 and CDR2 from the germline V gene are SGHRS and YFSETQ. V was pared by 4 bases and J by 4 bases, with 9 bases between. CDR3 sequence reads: CASSPGPGNTIYF. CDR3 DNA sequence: TGCGCCAGCAGCCCTGGTCCCGGAAACACCATATATTTT.

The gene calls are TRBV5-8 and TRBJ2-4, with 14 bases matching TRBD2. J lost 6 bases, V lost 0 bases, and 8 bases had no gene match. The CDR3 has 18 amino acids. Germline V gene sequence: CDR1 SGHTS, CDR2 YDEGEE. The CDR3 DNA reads TGTGCCAGCAGCTTGGCCGGGACTAGCGGGAGCAGGATAAACATTCAGTACTTC. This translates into CASSLAGTSGSRINIQYF.

CDR3 nucleotides: TGTGCCAGCAGCCCATCCCTTGGGGGGGAACTGTTTTTT. Translated: CASSPSLGGELFF. This sequence joins TRBV9 and TRBJ1-4; D perhaps matches TRBD1 (5 bases). The CDR3 runs to 13 residues. Looked up from germline, CDR1 is SGDLS and CDR2 is YYNGEE. Trimming took off 4 bases at V and 12 bases at J, with 16 bases between the two ends.

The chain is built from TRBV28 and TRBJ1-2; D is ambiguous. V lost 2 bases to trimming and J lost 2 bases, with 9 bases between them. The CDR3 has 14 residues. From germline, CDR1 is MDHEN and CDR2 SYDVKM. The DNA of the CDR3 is TGTGCCAGCAGTTTAAGGGTCAGGAACTATGGCTACACCTTC. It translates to CASSLRVRNYGYTF.

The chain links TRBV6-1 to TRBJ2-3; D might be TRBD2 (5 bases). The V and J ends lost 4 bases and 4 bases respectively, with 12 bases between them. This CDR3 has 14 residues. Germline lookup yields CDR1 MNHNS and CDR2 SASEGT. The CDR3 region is CASSAEGRADTQYF. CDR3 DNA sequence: TGTGCCAGCAGTGCTGAGGGCAGAGCAGATACGCAGTATTTT.

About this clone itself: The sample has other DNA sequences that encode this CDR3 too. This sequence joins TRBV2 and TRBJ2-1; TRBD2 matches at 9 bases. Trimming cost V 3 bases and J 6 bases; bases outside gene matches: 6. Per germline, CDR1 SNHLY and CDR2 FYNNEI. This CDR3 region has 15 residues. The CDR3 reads CASSDLAGGPNEQFF. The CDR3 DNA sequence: TGTGCCAGCAGTGATTTGGCGGGAGGGCCCAATGAGCAGTTCTTC.

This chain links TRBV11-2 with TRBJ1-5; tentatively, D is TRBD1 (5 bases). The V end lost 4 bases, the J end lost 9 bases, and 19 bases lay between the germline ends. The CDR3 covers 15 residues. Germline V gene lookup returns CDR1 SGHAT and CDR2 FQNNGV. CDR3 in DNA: TGTGCCAGCAGCTCCCGGACGGGGACTTCGGGGCCCCAGCATTTT. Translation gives CASSSRTGTSGPQHF.

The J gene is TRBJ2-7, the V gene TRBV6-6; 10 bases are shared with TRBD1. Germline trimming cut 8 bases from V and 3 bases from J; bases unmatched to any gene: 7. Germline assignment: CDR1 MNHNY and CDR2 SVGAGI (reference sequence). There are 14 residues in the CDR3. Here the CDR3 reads CASQPGQGNYEQYF. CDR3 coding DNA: TGTGCCAGCCAGCCGGGACAGGGGAACTACGAGCAGTACTTC.

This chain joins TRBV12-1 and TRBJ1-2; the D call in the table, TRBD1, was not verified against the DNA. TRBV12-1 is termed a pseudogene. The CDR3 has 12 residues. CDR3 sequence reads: CARVQGRYGYTF. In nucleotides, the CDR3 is TGTGCCCGGGTGCAGGGGCGCTATGGCTACACCTTC.

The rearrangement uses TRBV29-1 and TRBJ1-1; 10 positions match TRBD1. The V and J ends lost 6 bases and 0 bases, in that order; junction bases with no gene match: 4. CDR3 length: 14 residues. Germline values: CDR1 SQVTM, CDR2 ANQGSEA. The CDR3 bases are TGCAGCGTCTCCGGGACAGGGGTGAACACTGAAGCTTTCTTT. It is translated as CSVSGTGVNTEAFF.

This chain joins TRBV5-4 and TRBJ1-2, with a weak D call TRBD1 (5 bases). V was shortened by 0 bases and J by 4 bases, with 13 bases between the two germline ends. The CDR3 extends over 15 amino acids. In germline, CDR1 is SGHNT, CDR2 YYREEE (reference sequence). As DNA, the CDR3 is TGTGCCAGCAGCTTGGGGTCGCAGGGAAGCTATGGCTACACCTTC. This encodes CASSLGSQGSYGYTF.

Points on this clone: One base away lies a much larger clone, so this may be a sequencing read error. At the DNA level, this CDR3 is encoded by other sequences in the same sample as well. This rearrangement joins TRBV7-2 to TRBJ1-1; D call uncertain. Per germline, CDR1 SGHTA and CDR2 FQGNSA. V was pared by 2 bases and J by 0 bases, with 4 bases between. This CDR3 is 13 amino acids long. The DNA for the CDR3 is TGTGCCAGCAGCTTATCGGTGAACACTGAAGCTTTCTTT. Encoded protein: CASSLSVNTEAFF.

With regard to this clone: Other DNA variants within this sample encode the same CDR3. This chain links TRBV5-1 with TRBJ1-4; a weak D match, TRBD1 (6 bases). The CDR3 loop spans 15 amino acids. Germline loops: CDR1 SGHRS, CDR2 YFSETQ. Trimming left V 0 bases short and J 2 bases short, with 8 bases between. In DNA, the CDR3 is TGCGCCAGCAGCTTGGTGGGGGGCACTAATGAAAAACTGTTTTTT. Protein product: CASSLVGGTNEKLFF. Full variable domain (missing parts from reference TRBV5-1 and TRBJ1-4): KAGVTQTPRYLIKTRGQQVTLSCSPISGHRSVSWYQQTPGQGLQFLFEYFSETQRNKGNFPGRFSGRQFSNSRSEMNVSTLELGDSALYLCASSLVGGTNEKLFFGSGTQLSVL.

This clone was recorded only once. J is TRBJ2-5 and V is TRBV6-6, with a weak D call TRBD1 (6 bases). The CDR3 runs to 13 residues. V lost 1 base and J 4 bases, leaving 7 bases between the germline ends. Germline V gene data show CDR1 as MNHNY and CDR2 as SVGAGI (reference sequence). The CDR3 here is CASSYWGLETQYF. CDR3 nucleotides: TGTGCCAGCAGTTACTGGGGGCTAGAGACCCAGTACTTC.

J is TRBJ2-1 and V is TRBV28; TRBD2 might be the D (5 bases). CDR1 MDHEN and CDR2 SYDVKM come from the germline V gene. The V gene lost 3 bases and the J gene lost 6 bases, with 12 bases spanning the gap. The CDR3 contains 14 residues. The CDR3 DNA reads TGTGCCAGCAGTTTTGAGGTACGGGGCAATGAGCAGTTCTTC. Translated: CASSFEVRGNEQFF.

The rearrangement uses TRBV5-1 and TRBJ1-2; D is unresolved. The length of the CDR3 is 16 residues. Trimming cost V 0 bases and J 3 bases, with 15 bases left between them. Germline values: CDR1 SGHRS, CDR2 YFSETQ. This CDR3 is CASSLATWASDYGYTF. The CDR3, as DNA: TGCGCCAGCAGCTTGGCCACGTGGGCTTCGGACTATGGCTACACCTTC.

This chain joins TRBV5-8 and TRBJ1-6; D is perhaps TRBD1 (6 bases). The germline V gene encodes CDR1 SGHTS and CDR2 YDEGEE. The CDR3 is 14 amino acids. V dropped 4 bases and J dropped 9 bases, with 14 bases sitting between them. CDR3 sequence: CASSQRGDSSPLHF. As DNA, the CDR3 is TGTGCCAGCAGCCAAAGGGGGGATAGTTCACCCCTCCACTTT.

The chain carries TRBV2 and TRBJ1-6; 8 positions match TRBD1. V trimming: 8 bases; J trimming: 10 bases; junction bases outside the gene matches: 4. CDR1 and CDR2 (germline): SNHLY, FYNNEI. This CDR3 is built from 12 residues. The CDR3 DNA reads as TGTGCCAGCGGACAGGGCAACTCACCCCTCCACTTT. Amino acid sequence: CASGQGNSPLHF.

This CDR3 reads CASSPRKEGRQTEAFF. The CDR3 DNA follows: TGTGCCAGCTCACCACGAAAGGAAGGAAGGCAAACTGAAGCTTTCTTT. V is TRBV18 and J is TRBJ1-1; D gene ambiguous. The length of the CDR3 is 16 residues. Trimming took off 1 base at V and 5 bases at J, with 17 bases between the two ends. From germline, CDR1 is KGHSH and CDR2 LQKENI.

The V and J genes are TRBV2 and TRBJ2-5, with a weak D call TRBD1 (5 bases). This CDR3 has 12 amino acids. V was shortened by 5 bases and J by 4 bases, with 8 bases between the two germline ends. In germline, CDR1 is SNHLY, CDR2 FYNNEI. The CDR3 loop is CASSWQGETQYF. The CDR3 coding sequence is TGTGCCAGCAGTTGGCAGGGAGAGACCCAGTACTTC.

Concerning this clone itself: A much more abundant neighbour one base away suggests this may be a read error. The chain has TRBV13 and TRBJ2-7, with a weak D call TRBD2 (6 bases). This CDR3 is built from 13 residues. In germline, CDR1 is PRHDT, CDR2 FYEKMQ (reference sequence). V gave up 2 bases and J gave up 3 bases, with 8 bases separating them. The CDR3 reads CASSLTGVYEQYF. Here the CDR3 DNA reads TGTGCCAGCAGCTTAACGGGGGTCTACGAGCAGTACTTC.

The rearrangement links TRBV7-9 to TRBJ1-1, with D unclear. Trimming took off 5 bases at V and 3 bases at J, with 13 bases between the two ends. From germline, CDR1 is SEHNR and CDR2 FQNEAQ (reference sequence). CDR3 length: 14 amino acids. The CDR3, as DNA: TGTGCCAGCAGCCGCGGGGTTAAGGACACTGAAGCTTTCTTT. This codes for CASSRGVKDTEAFF. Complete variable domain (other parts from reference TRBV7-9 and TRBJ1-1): DTGVSQNPRHKITKRGQNVTFRCDPISEHNRLYWYRQTLGQGPEFLTYFQNEAQLEKSRLLSDRFSAERPKGSFSTLEIQRTEQGDSAMYLCASSRGVKDTEAFFGQGTRLTVV.

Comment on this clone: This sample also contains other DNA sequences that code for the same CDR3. The CDR3 coding sequence is TGTGCCAGCAGCGATTACTACGAGCAGTACTTC. This codes for CASSDYYEQYF. The chain employs TRBV7-2 and TRBJ2-7; D gene ambiguous. V was trimmed by 5 bases and J by 3 bases, leaving 5 bases between them. There are 11 residues in the CDR3. The germline V gene encodes CDR1 SGHTA and CDR2 FQGNSA.

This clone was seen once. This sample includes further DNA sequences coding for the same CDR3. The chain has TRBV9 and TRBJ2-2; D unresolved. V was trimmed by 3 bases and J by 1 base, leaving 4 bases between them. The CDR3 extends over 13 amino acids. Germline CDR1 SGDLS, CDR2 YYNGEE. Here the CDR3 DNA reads TGTGCCAGCAGCGGGAGGAACACCGGGGAGCTGTTTTTT. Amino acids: CASSGRNTGELFF.

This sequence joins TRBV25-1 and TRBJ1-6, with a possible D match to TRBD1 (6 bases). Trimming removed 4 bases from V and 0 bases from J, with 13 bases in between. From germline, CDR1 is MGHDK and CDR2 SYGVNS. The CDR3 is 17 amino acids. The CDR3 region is CASSGGTDSSYNSPLHF. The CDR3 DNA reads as TGTGCCAGCAGTGGGGGGACGGACAGCTCCTATAATTCACCCCTCCACTTT. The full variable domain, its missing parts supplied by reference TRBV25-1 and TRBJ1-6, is EADIYQTPRYLVIGTGKKITLECSQTMGHDKMYWYQQDPGMELHLIHYSYGVNSTEKGDLSSESTVSRIRTEHFPLTLESARPSHTSQYLCASSGGTDSSYNSPLHFGNGTRLTVT.

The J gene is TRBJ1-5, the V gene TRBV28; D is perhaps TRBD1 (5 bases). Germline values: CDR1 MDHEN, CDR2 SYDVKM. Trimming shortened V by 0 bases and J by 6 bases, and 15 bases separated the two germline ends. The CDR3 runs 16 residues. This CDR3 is CASSLWGQGPGQPQHF. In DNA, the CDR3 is TGTGCCAGCAGTTTATGGGGGCAGGGACCCGGTCAGCCCCAGCATTTT.

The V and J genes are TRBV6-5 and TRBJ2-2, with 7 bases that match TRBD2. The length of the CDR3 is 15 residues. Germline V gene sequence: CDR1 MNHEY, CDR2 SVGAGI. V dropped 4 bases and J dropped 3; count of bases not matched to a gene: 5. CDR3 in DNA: TGTGCCAGCAGTTGGGGCGGGGGATACACCGGGGAGCTGTTTTTT. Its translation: CASSWGGGYTGELFF.